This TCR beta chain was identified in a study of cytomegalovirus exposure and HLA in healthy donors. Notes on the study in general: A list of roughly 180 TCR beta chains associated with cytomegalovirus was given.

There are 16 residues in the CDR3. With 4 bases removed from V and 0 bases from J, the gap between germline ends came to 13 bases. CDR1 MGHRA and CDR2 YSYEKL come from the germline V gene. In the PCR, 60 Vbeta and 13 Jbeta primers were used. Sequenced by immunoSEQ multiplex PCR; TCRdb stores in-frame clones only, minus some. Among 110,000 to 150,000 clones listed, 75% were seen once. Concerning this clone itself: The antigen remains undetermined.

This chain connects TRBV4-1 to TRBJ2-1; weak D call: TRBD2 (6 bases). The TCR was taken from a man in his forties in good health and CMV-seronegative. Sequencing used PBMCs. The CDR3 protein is CASSRPPGSSYNEQFF. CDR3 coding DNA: TGCGCCAGCAGCCGACCCCCCGGGAGCTCCTACAATGAGCAGTTCTTC.